This T cell receptor (beta chain) emerged from a study of T cells in Graves' hyperthyroidism and ophthalmopathy (dated by TCRdb to between 2019 and 2020). General notes on the study: Peripheral blood samples were taken at the time of initial diagnosis, prior to any treatment. Once sampling was done, hyperthyroidism patients were given methimazole at a starting dose of 30 mg daily, whereas ophthalmopathy patients were given high-dose intravenous methylprednisolone. The roughly 90 discovery patients were divided at random into training and test sets in a 7:3 ratio. To identify TCR V-J signatures that set the groups apart, the researchers used a discovery cohort of more than 95 patients, made up of around 40 with Graves' ophthalmopathy and about 60 with stable Graves' hyperthyroidism. In several Graves' hyperthyroidism patients, the study also compared T-cell repertoires from thyroid tissue with T-cell repertoires from blood. Prospective prediction of ophthalmopathy was tested in an independent validation cohort consisting of some 20 hyperthyroidism patients and some 17 patients who later progressed to ophthalmopathy. The paper describes TCR Vbeta CDR3 sequencing of 130 to 150 peripheral blood samples, made up of roughly 45 ophthalmopathy patients, 70 to 80 hyperthyroidism patients and about 17 progressor patients. Here is what the overall study found, with its caveats: Sample size was not statistically predetermined, and blinding of investigators to group allocation was not performed. Most expanded thyroid clonotypes (frequency above 0.001) were also detected in blood, suggesting blood repertoires may reflect thyroid immune responses. Ophthalmopathy was separated from stable hyperthyroidism by a 13 V-J signature model, with roughly 88% sensitivity and just over 81% specificity obtained in cross-validation and 80%/75% obtained in testing. During validation, the model predicted progression to ophthalmopathy a median of about 6.3 months ahead of onset, with 70.59% sensitivity and 72% to 85% specificity.

The TCR beta CDR3 regions were amplified from the RNA transcripts. The first round of RT-PCR for the TCR CDR3 was performed with the HTBI primer set and the Qiagen OneStep RT-PCR kit. A second multiplex PCR round built the libraries, followed by size selection and purification. Paired-end sequencing of the libraries was performed with 100 bp reads on an Illumina HiSeq2000. The study's own analysis went as follows. SOAPnuke was used to process the raw data, with reads discarded if the reads contained adapters or uncalled bases, had a mean Phred below 15, or lacked an exact constant-primer or identifier match. COPE v1.2.5 was used to merge high-quality paired reads, and clonotypes were defined as unique nucleotide sequences. MiTCR v1.1 was used to align clonotypes to the IMGT TRBV, TRBD and TRBJ reference segments. The analysis included only V-J combinations with a frequency above 0.0001, which together covered approximately 99% of the repertoires. The TCS score was defined as the ratio of F50 (clonal expansion) to E x V (chaos), calculated using BLOSUM62-based TCRdist between CDR3 peptides within each V-J. Welch's t-statistics and random forest reduced fewer than 550 V-J features to roughly 13, which were used in a naive Bayes classifier (R e1071). TCRdb handled the public reads itself, with Q25 trimming in fastp and clone calling in MiXCR, and kept productive beta chains. When rows share a CDR3 protein, they turn into one entry using the most common DNA and genes. TCRdb's processing, not the authors' own work, is the source of the V and J calls. For this sample the table gives a few hundred thousand distinct CDR3 sequences, of which about 20% were detected only once. The ten largest clonotypes hold roughly 49% of the sample.

Stable Graves' hyperthyroidism was defined as no progression to ophthalmopathy during 18 months of follow-up. Hyperthyroidism patients were newly diagnosed, with disease duration under 2 months, and aged 18 to 65 years. Patients with uncontrolled infections, other autoimmune diseases, pregnancy or lactation were excluded. Clinical symptoms, serum thyroxine and TRAb, thyroid ultrasound, and orbital computed tomography formed the basis for the diagnoses. PBMCs were separated from 10 ml of fresh peripheral blood using Ficoll-Paque density gradient centrifugation. Total RNA was extracted with Trizol reagent, and quality was checked on an Agilent 2100 Bioanalyzer. Regarding this clonotype: Its antigen target is currently unknown. At one boundary the junction diverges from the germline segment, which might be a read error.

Input material: blood. The receptor was derived from a woman aged 45-65 years with Graves' hyperthyroidism.

CDR3 region: CASSPRLAGASYNERFF. The DNA reads as follows: TGTGCCAGCAGTCCCAGACTAGCGGGTGCCTCCTACAATGAGCGGTTCTTC. This chain joins TRBV12-3 or TRBV12-4 to TRBJ2-1, with 10 middle bases fitting TRBD2. Its CDR3 holds 17 amino acids, cysteine through phenylalanine. Left in the record is the CDR3 DNA by itself, 51 bases read in frame from the first base.